Here is one TCR beta chain with its context. Followed longitudinally, the Seattle patients had been enrolled during active infection. As originally analysed: Quantification of nucleated cells was approximated via reference gene primer amplification. Using immunoSEQ multiplex PCR, the repertoire was profiled, and TCRdb retains in-frame clones only, with some absent. Clone size and the V and J calls come from that table; the DNA yielded D and trimming. The sample contains roughly 440,000 clones, approximately 90% of which appear only once. The sample belongs to a study of blood T cell repertoires in COVID-19. About the study: The study drew acute and convalescent COVID-19 samples from the United States, Italy and Spain.

The CDR3 is 15 residues long. Germline V gene lookup returns CDR1 SGHRS and CDR2 YFSETQ. V was trimmed by 0 bases and J by 7 bases, leaving 11 bases between them. V gene TRBV5-1 combines with J gene TRBJ1-6; possible D gene TRBD1, 5 bases. This sequence was found in a woman in her 50s with COVID-19, enrolled during active disease. The sequenced material came from peripheral blood. CDR3: CASSLDGGTNSPLHF. The CDR3 DNA follows: TGCGCCAGCAGCTTGGATGGGGGGACGAATTCACCCCTCCACTTT.